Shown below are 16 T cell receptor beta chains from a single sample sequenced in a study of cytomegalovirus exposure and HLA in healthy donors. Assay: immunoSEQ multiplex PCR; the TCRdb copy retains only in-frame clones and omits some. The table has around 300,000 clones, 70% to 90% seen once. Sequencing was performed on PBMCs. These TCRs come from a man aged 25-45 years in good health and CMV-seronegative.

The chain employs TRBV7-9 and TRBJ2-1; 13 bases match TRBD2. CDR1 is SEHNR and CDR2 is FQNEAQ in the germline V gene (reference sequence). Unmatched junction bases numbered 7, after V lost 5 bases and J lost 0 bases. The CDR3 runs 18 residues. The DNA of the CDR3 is TGTGCCAGCAGCACCTTACTAGCGGGGGGGAGCTCCTACAATGAGCAGTTCTTC. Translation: CASSTLLAGGSSYNEQFF.

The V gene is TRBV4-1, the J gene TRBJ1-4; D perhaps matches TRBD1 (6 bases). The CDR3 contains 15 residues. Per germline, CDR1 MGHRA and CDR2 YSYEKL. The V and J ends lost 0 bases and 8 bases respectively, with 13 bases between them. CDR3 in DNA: TGCGCCAGCAGCCAAGATCGCCAGGGGTTCGAAAAACTGTTTTTT. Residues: CASSQDRQGFEKLFF.

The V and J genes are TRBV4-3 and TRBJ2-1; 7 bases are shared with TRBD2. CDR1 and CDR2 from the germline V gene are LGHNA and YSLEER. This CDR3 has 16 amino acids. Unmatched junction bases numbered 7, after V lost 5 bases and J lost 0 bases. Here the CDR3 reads CASSSTSGASYNEQFF. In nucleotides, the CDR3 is TGCGCCAGCAGCTCGACCAGCGGGGCCTCCTACAATGAGCAGTTCTTC.

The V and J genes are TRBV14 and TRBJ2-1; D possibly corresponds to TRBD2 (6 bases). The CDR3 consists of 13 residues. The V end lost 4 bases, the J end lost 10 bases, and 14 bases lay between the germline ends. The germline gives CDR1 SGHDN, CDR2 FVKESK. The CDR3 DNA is TGTGCCAGCAGCCGATTCCACGCGGGGGAGCAGTTCTTC. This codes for CASSRFHAGEQFF.

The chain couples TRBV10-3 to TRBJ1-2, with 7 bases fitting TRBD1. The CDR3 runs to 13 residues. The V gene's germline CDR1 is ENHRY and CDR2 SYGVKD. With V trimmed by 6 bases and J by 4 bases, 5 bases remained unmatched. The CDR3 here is CAIRNRDSYGYTF. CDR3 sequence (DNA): TGTGCCATCAGAAACCGGGACAGCTATGGCTACACCTTC.

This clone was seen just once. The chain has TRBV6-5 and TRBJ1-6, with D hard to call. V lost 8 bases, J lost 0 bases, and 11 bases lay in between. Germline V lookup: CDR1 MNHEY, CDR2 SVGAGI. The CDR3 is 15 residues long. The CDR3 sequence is CASAPGSSYNSPLHF. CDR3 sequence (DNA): TGTGCCAGCGCCCCTGGGAGCTCCTATAATTCACCCCTCCACTTT.

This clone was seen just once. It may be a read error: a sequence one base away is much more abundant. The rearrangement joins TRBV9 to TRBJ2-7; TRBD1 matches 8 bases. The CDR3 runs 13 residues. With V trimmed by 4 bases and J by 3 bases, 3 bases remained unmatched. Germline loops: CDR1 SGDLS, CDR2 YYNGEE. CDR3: CASSFGQGYEQYF. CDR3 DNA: TGTGCCAGCAGCTTTGGACAGGGCTACGAGCAGTACTTC.

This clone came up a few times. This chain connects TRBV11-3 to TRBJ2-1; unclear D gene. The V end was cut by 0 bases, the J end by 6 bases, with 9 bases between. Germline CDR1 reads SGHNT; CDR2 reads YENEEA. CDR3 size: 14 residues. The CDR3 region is CASSLEASRNEQFF. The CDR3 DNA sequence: TGTGCCAGCAGCTTAGAGGCTAGTCGCAATGAGCAGTTCTTC. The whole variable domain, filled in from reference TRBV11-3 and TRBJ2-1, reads EAGVVQSPRYKIIEKKQPVAFWCNPISGHNTLYWYLQNLGQGPELLIRYENEEAVDDSQLPKDRFSAERLKGVDSTLKIQPAELGDSAVYLCASSLEASRNEQFFGPGTRLTVL.

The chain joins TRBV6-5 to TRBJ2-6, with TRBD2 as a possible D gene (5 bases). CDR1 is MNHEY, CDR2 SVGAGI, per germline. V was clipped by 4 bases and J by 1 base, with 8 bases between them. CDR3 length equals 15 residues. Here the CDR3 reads CASSSGISGANVLTF. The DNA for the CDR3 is TGTGCCAGCAGTTCGGGGATATCTGGGGCCAACGTCCTGACTTTC.

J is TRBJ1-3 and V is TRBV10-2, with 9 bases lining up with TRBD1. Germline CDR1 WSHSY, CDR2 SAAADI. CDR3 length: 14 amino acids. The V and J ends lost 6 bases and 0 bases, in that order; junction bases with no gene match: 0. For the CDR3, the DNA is TGCGCCAGCAGGGACAGGGGCTCTGGAAACACCATATATTTT. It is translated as CASRDRGSGNTIYF.

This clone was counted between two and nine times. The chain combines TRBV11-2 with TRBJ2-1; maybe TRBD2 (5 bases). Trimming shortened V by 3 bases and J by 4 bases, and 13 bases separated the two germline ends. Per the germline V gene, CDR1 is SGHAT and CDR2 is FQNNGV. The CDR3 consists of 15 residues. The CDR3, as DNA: TGTGCCAGCAGCTTCTCAGCGGCAGCTTACAATGAGCAGTTCTTC. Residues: CASSFSAAAYNEQFF.

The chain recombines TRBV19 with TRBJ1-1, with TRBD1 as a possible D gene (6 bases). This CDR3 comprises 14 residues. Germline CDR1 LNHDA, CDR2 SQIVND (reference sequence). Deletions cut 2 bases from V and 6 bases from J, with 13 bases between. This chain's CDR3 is CASSIPPGHPEAFF. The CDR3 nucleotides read TGTGCCAGTAGTATACCTCCGGGACACCCTGAAGCTTTCTTT.

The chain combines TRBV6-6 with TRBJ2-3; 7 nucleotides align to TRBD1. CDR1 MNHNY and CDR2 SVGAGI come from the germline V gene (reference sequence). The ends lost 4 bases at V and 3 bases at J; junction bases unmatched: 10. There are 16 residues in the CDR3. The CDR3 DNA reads TGTGCCAGCAGTTCTCGACTTGGGACAGCGACAGATACGCAGTATTTT. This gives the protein CASSSRLGTATDTQYF.

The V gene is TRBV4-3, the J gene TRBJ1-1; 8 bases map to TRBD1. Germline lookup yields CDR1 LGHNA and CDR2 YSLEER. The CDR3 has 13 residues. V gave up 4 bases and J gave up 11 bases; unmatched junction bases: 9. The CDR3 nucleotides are TGCGCCAGCAGCCCAAGGACAGGGTTTAAGGCTTTCTTT. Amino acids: CASSPRTGFKAFF.

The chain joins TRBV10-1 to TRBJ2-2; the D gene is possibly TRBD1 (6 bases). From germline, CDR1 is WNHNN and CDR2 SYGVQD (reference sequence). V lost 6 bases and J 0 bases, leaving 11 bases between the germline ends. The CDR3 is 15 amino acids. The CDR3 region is CASSGQPTNTGELFF. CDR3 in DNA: TGCGCCAGCAGCGGACAGCCCACGAACACCGGGGAGCTGTTTTTT.

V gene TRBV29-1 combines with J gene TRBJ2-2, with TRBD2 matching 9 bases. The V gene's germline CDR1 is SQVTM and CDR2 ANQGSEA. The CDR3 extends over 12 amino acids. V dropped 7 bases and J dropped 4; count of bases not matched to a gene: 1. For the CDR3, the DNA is TGCAGCGGGCGGGAGGGCACCGGGGAGCTGTTTTTT. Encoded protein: CSGREGTGELFF.